Following are 21 T cell receptor beta chains from one sample sequenced in a study of T cells in Graves' hyperthyroidism and ophthalmopathy. Amplification of TCR beta CDR3 regions used RNA as the template. The TCR CDR3 was amplified in a first-round RT-PCR using the HTBI primer set. TCRdb re-called the multiplex PCR reads with MiXCR, one entry per CDR3 protein. Altogether about 210,000 distinct CDR3 sequences are present, approximately 17% being singletons, with the ten largest covering around 52%. The sample consisted of blood. The receptor source for this set is a man aged 50 to 59 with Graves' hyperthyroidism.

This clonotype came up many times. The chain joins TRBV18 to TRBJ1-1; 10 positions agree with TRBD1. After removal of 1 base from V and 4 bases from J, the junction contained 6 bases not matched to a gene. The CDR3 sequence is 16 residues long. Per the germline V gene, CDR1 is KGHSH and CDR2 is LQKENI. This CDR3 reads CASSPQLTGGGTEAFF. The CDR3, as DNA: TGTGCCAGCTCACCACAGCTGACAGGGGGCGGCACTGAAGCTTTCTTT.

This clonotype has ten or more counts. The chain combines TRBV20-1 with TRBJ2-1, with D possibly being TRBD2 (6 bases). Germline V gene sequence: CDR1 DFQATT, CDR2 SNEGSKA (reference sequence). The CDR3 has 14 residues. The V gene lost 1 base and the J gene lost 0 bases, with 7 bases spanning the gap. The CDR3 sequence is CSARVGSSYNEQFF. Written as DNA, the CDR3 is TGCAGTGCTAGAGTCGGGAGCTCCTACAATGAGCAGTTCTTC.

In its sample, this clonotype was seen many times. The chain combines TRBV6-1 with TRBJ1-2; D may be TRBD1 (6 bases). Germline loops: CDR1 MNHNS, CDR2 SASEGT. Trimming took 11 bases from V and 2 from J, leaving 15 bases between them. The CDR3 loop spans 13 amino acids. CDR3 sequence: CAGKTGSNYGYTF. The CDR3 DNA is TGTGCCGGAAAAACAGGGTCCAACTATGGCTACACCTTC.

The sample holds a few counts of this clonotype. The rearrangement uses TRBV6-4 and TRBJ2-1, with D maybe TRBD2 (6 bases). The CDR3 consists of 16 residues. CDR1 and CDR2 (germline): MRHNA, SNTAGT. V was trimmed by 6 bases and J by 4 bases, leaving 19 bases between them. The CDR3 nucleotides read TGTGCCAGCAGCAAACGGGGGACTGGGGCTTACAATGAGCAGTTCTTC. Amino acid sequence: CASSKRGTGAYNEQFF.

This clonotype was seen repeatedly, ten times or more. The chain has TRBV28 and TRBJ2-1; 7 bases line up with TRBD1. CDR1 is MDHEN and CDR2 is SYDVKM in the germline V gene. V lost 3 bases, J lost 4 bases, and 3 bases stayed unmatched. This CDR3 region has 14 residues. In DNA form, the CDR3 reads TGTGCCAGCAGTTTCAGACAGGGTTACAATGAGCAGTTCTTC. Residues: CASSFRQGYNEQFF.

This clonotype occurred many times. The chain uses TRBV28 and TRBJ2-1; D is uncertain. This CDR3 has 13 residues. Trimming cost V 3 bases and J 10 bases, with 13 bases left between them. Germline V gene data show CDR1 as MDHEN and CDR2 as SYDVKM. The CDR3 DNA reads as TGTGCCAGCAGTTTCTCTCAGCGACCCGAGCAGTTCTTC. Amino acid sequence: CASSFSQRPEQFF.

Of note for this clonotype: Since a much larger clone is just one base distant, this may be a read error. V and J are TRBV20-1 and TRBJ2-3, with D perhaps matching TRBD1 (7 bases). The CDR3 runs to 13 residues. Germline values: CDR1 DFQATT, CDR2 SNEGSKA (reference sequence). CDR3 loop: CGGGGPSTDTQYF. In DNA form, the CDR3 reads TGCGGAGGGGGCGGTCCTAGCACAGATACGCAGTATTTT.

Worth noting for this clonotype: A junction boundary mismatches the germline segment, possibly from a read error. The chain has TRBV5-1 and TRBJ2-2, with 7 positions matching TRBD2. CDR1 is SGHRS and CDR2 is YFSETQ in the germline V gene. The CDR3 totals 15 residues. DNA of the CDR3: TGCGTCAGCAGCTTGGGAGGGGATAACACCGGGGAGCTGTTTTTT. Its translation: CVSSLGGDNTGELFF.

V is TRBV2 and J is TRBJ1-5, with TRBD1 matching 9 bases. V was pared by 3 bases and J by 6 bases, with 3 bases of the junction left unmatched. Looked up from germline, CDR1 is SNHLY and CDR2 is FYNNEI. The CDR3 consists of 14 residues. The CDR3: CASSDGTGLQPQHF. The CDR3 DNA is TGTGCCAGCAGTGACGGGACAGGGCTTCAGCCCCAGCATTTT. Full variable domain (remainder filled in from reference TRBV2 and TRBJ1-5): EPEVTQTPSHQVTQMGQEVILRCVPISNHLYFYWYRQILGQKVEFLVSFYNNEISEKSEIFDDQFSVERPDGSNFTLKIRSTKLEDSAMYFCASSDGTGLQPQHFGDGTRLSIL.

The table lists this clonotype with many counts. The chain couples TRBV18 to TRBJ2-3, with 9 nucleotides matching TRBD1. V was clipped by 2 bases and J by 3 bases; unmatched bases: 0. CDR3 length: 14 amino acids. Germline CDR1 and CDR2: KGHSH and LQKENI. DNA of the CDR3: TGTGCCAGCTCACCAGGGACAGGGACAGATACGCAGTATTTT. The encoded protein is CASSPGTGTDTQYF.

This clonotype was detected many times. This chain joins TRBV6-1 and TRBJ2-1, with 12 bases aligning to TRBD1. Germline V CDR1 and CDR2: MNHNS, SASEGT. This CDR3 comprises 15 residues. V dropped 4 bases and J dropped 8; count of bases not matched to a gene: 6. The CDR3 coding sequence is TGTGCCAGCAGTGCCCAGGGGACAGGGGGCTATGAGCAGTTCTTC. Amino acid sequence: CASSAQGTGGYEQFF.

This clonotype was detected only a few times. The rearrangement joins TRBV29-1 to TRBJ2-5; D is ambiguous. This CDR3 spans 12 amino acids. Germline-derived CDR1 and CDR2 are SQVTM and ANQGSEA. Trimming pared 4 bases from V and 0 bases from J, leaving 6 bases between. This CDR3 is CSVGMYQETQYF. DNA of the CDR3: TGCAGCGTTGGGATGTACCAAGAGACCCAGTACTTC.

The chain couples TRBV5-4 to TRBJ2-7, with D unclear. Trimming stripped 3 bases from V and 6 bases from J, with 16 bases between. Germline CDR1 reads SGHNT; CDR2 reads YYREEE (reference sequence). CDR3 length equals 14 residues. The CDR3 coding sequence is TGTGCCAGCAGCTCCCCTCTTCGGGTTGGCGAGCAGTACTTC. Protein sequence: CASSSPLRVGEQYF.

The chain couples TRBV6-5 to TRBJ2-7; possible D gene TRBD1, 5 bases. There are 15 residues in the CDR3. Germline V CDR1 and CDR2: MNHEY, SVGAGI. V was cut by 0 bases and J by 2 bases, with 11 bases left in between. CDR3 nucleotides: TGTGCCAGCAGTTACTCGATTAGGGGCACCTACGAGCAGTACTTC. This sequence encodes CASSYSIRGTYEQYF.

Written as DNA, the CDR3 is TGTGCCAGCAGTTGGATGCGGGAGGGCCACGAGCAGTACTTC. Protein sequence: CASSWMREGHEQYF. The V call is TRBV25-1, the J call TRBJ2-7; TRBD2 matches at 9 bases. The CDR3 runs to 14 residues. The germline V gene has CDR1 MGHDK and CDR2 SYGVNS. V gave up 5 bases and J gave up 5 bases; unmatched junction bases: 7.

This clonotype was seen ten or more times. The J gene is TRBJ1-1, the V gene TRBV4-1; D possibly corresponds to TRBD1 (5 bases). Deletions cut 4 bases from V and 8 bases from J, with 17 bases between. CDR1 and CDR2 (germline): MGHRA, YSYEKL. The CDR3 contains 14 residues. CDR3 amino acids: CASSRPVGTAEAFF. CDR3 nucleotide sequence: TGCGCCAGCAGCCGACCAGTTGGGACGGCCGAAGCTTTCTTT.

This clonotype was observed many times. This rearrangement joins TRBV2 to TRBJ2-3, with 14 bases identical to TRBD2. This CDR3 is built from 15 residues. Germline-derived CDR1 and CDR2 are SNHLY and FYNNEI. With V trimmed by 6 bases and J by 6 bases, 5 bases remained unmatched. The CDR3, as DNA: TGTGCCAGCAGCTATGGGACTAGCGGGAGCGATACGCAGTATTTT. Encoded protein: CASSYGTSGSDTQYF.

This clonotype was found once. The chain uses TRBV7-6 and TRBJ1-2; 8 bases map to TRBD1. The CDR3 is made up of 16 amino acids. V gave up 1 base and J gave up 1 base; unmatched junction bases: 5. Germline lookup yields CDR1 SGHVS and CDR2 FNYEAQ. The CDR3 DNA reads TGTGCCAGCAGCTTAGTTCCGGGACAGGATAACTATGGCTACACCTTC. Amino acid sequence: CASSLVPGQDNYGYTF.

This clonotype was detected ten times or more. The chain recombines TRBV5-5 with TRBJ2-7; D is possibly TRBD1 or TRBD2 (7 bases each). Germline CDR1 SGHKS, CDR2 YYEKEE (reference sequence). The V end lost 4 bases, the J end lost 6 bases, and 14 bases lay between the germline ends. This CDR3 region has 13 residues. Here the CDR3 DNA reads TGTGCCAGCAGCAAAACAGGGGAGGGCGAGCAGTACTTC. This translates into CASSKTGEGEQYF.

Turning to this clonotype: Mismatch with germline at one junction end may stem from a read error. The chain recombines TRBV13 with TRBJ2-3; 9 bases fit TRBD2. CDR1 is PRHDT, CDR2 FYEKMQ, per germline (reference sequence). CDR3 length equals 16 residues. Written as DNA, the CDR3 is TGCGCCAGCAGCCTTTCTTTAGCGGGAGCCCCAGATACGCAGTATTTT. Translated: CASSLSLAGAPDTQYF.

This clonotype was seen many times. The CDR3: CAISALQGVGGYTF. In nucleotides, the CDR3 is TGTGCCATCAGTGCCCTGCAGGGAGTAGGCGGCTACACCTTC. J is TRBJ1-2 and V is TRBV10-3; D perhaps matches TRBD1 (5 bases). The length of the CDR3 is 14 residues. Trimming removed 4 bases from V and 8 bases from J, with 17 bases in between. CDR1 and CDR2 from the germline V gene are ENHRY and SYGVKD.